Following are 29 T cell receptor beta chains from one sample sequenced in a study of T-cell memory formation after mild COVID-19. A single record per CDR3 protein comes from TCRdb applying MiXCR to the 5' RACE reads. This table has approximately 410,000 distinct CDR3 sequences, around a quarter appearing once. The sequenced material came from PBMCs or a T cell subset sorted from them (not recorded which). The receptors shown here come from an adult woman who had mild COVID-19 (a few samples of this study predate the infection). Cell type and time point are not known.

V usage is TRBV29-1 and J usage is TRBJ2-3; D gene uncertain. This CDR3 contains 13 residues. CDR1 is SQVTM and CDR2 is ANQGSEA in the germline V gene. Trimming cost V 4 bases and J 3 bases, with 11 bases left between them. CDR3 coding DNA: TGCAGCGTTGGGCAGATAGTTACAGATACGCAGTATTTT. Protein sequence: CSVGQIVTDTQYF.

A few counts support this clonotype. The genes are TRBV12-3 or TRBV12-4 and TRBJ2-3, with D perhaps TRBD2 (5 bases). The CDR3 runs to 14 residues. Trimming cost V 8 bases and J 2 bases, with 14 bases left between them. CDR3 DNA: TGTGCCAGCGGTCTCCGGGATGACACAGATACGCAGTATTTT. This codes for CASGLRDDTDTQYF.

This clonotype was counted ten times or more. CDR3 coding DNA: TGTGCCAGCAGCTTAGCGCTTGCGGGGGGATACAATGAGCAGTTCTTC. This encodes CASSLALAGGYNEQFF. J is TRBJ2-1 and V is TRBV7-6; 8 bases align to TRBD2. The germline CDR1 and CDR2 sequences are SGHVS and FNYEAQ. This CDR3 is built from 16 residues. With V trimmed by 0 bases and J by 4 bases, 5 bases remained unmatched.

This clonotype has more than one count but fewer than ten. V usage is TRBV2 and J usage is TRBJ2-2; TRBD1 is a possible D gene (5 bases). Germline V CDR1 and CDR2: SNHLY, FYNNEI. The CDR3 sequence is 15 residues long. V was pared by 8 bases and J by 6 bases, with 19 bases between. The CDR3 protein is CASGSEIQVPGELFF. CDR3 in DNA: TGTGCCAGCGGCTCAGAGATACAGGTTCCCGGGGAGCTGTTTTTT.

The gene calls are TRBV7-8 and TRBJ2-7; no reliable D call. V lost 5 bases to trimming and J lost 3 bases, with 11 bases between them. CDR3 size: 13 residues. Looked up from germline, CDR1 is SGHVS and CDR2 is FQNEAQ. The CDR3 sequence: CASSLGNLYEQYF. The CDR3, as DNA: TGTGCCAGCAGCCTGGGGAATCTCTACGAGCAGTACTTC.

The DNA of the CDR3 is TGTGCCAGCAGTTTATGGCCTACCGGGGAGCTGTTTTTT. Encoded protein: CASSLWPTGELFF. The chain uses TRBV27 and TRBJ2-2; D remains ambiguous. The germline gives CDR1 MNHEY, CDR2 SMNVEV (reference sequence). This CDR3 region has 13 residues. Trimming stripped 1 base from V and 5 bases from J, with 5 bases between.

The chain has TRBV21-1 and TRBJ2-7; TRBD1, as called in the table, went unchecked against the DNA. TRBV21-1 is an annotated pseudogene. The CDR3 is 15 amino acids. The CDR3 loop is CATQGGTPHSYEQYF. As DNA, the CDR3 is TGTGCCACCCAGGGTGGGACACCCCACTCCTACGAGCAGTACTTC.

This clonotype was counted only a few times. The chain combines TRBV5-6 with TRBJ2-5; D unresolved. This CDR3 contains 12 residues. The V end lost 3 bases, the J end lost 0 bases, and 3 bases lay between the germline ends. Germline values: CDR1 SGHDT, CDR2 YYEEEE. CDR3 loop: CASSSNQETQYF. The CDR3 DNA sequence: TGTGCCAGCAGCTCCAACCAAGAGACCCAGTACTTC.

The V gene is TRBV24-1, the J gene TRBJ2-1, with D perhaps TRBD1 or TRBD2 (7 bases each). CDR3 size: 16 residues. Trimming took 4 bases from V and 5 from J, leaving 17 bases between them. Germline CDR1 KGHDR, CDR2 SFDVKD. This CDR3 is CATSEFRGRENNEQFF. The CDR3 bases are TGTGCCACCAGTGAATTCAGGGGGAGGGAAAACAATGAGCAGTTCTTC.

This clonotype was seen a handful of times. The chain joins TRBV18 to TRBJ2-5; D uncertain. Trimming pared 5 bases from V and 2 bases from J, leaving 6 bases between. The CDR3 has 12 residues. Germline values: CDR1 KGHSH, CDR2 LQKENI. CDR3 sequence: CASSSVQETQYF. The CDR3 DNA reads TGTGCCAGCTCATCGGTACAAGAGACCCAGTACTTC. Combining the CDR3 with reference TRBV18 and TRBJ2-5 gives the whole variable domain NAGVMQNPRHLVRRRGQEARLRCSPMKGHSHVYWYRQLPEEGLKFMVYLQKENIIDESGMPKERFSAEFPKEGPSILRIQQVVRGDSAAYFCASSSVQETQYFGPGTRLLVL.

The chain joins TRBV24-1 to TRBJ2-3, with D unresolved. V shed 2 bases and J shed 5 bases, with 4 bases lying between them. Per germline, CDR1 KGHDR and CDR2 SFDVKD. The CDR3 has 12 amino acids. CDR3 sequence (DNA): TGTGCCACCAGTGATTCCGGAGATACGCAGTATTTT. Its translation is CATSDSGDTQYF.

This clonotype has only a few counts. V usage is TRBV5-1 and J usage is TRBJ2-3, with a possible D match to TRBD2 (5 bases). CDR3 length equals 15 residues. V lost 0 bases and J lost 5, with 13 bases in between. CDR1 SGHRS and CDR2 YFSETQ come from the germline V gene. The CDR3 nucleotides are TGCGCCAGCAGCTTGGCGGGGAACTCGGGAGATACGCAGTATTTT. Its translation: CASSLAGNSGDTQYF.

The gene calls are TRBV7-9 and TRBJ2-1; 8 bases align to TRBD2. Germline V gene sequence: CDR1 SEHNR, CDR2 FQNEAQ (reference sequence). This CDR3 spans 16 amino acids. The V segment lost 5 bases and the J segment 5 bases; nucleotides outside the gene matches: 11. CDR3 sequence reads: CASSPQSGTRHNEQFF. CDR3 DNA sequence: TGTGCCAGCAGCCCCCAGTCCGGGACTAGACACAATGAGCAGTTCTTC.

The chain joins TRBV4-1 to TRBJ2-7; 11 bases agree with TRBD1. Germline loops: CDR1 MGHRA, CDR2 YSYEKL. V lost 1 base, J lost 5 bases, and 4 bases stayed unmatched. There are 15 residues in the CDR3. The CDR3 reads CASSQGDRGTDEQYF. The CDR3 DNA is TGCGCCAGCAGCCAAGGGGACAGGGGGACCGACGAGCAGTACTTC.

The chain has TRBV7-9 and TRBJ1-6; D not resolved. CDR3 length equals 12 residues. Germline V gene data show CDR1 as SEHNR and CDR2 as FQNEAQ (reference sequence). Trimming left V 5 bases short and J 5 bases short, with 4 bases between. The DNA for the CDR3 is TGTGCCAGCAGCGCCGATAATTCACCCCTCCACTTT. Translation gives CASSADNSPLHF.

V usage is TRBV10-3 and J usage is TRBJ2-7, with D tentatively TRBD1 (6 bases). CDR3 length equals 11 residues. CDR1 is ENHRY, CDR2 SYGVKD, per germline. Between the trimmed V and J ends, which lost 8 bases and 2 bases, there was a span of 7 bases. CDR3 nucleotide sequence: TGTGCCATCTCAGGGGCCTACGAGCAGTACTTC. It translates to CAISGAYEQYF.

V is TRBV18 and J is TRBJ2-3; weak D call: TRBD2 (7 bases). The CDR3 loop spans 16 amino acids. The V end lost 3 bases, the J end lost 6 bases, and 19 bases lay between the germline ends. Germline V gene sequence: CDR1 KGHSH, CDR2 LQKENI. The CDR3 bases are TGTGCCAGCTCACCGACGGGGGGCGGATCGGTGGATACGCAGTATTTT. Protein: CASSPTGGGSVDTQYF.

This clonotype occurred many times. The V call is TRBV7-2, the J call TRBJ2-1; D possibly corresponds to TRBD1 (6 bases). This CDR3 comprises 16 residues. V was shortened by 4 bases and J by 0 bases, with 13 bases between the two germline ends. The germline gives CDR1 SGHTA, CDR2 FQGNSA. The CDR3 nucleotides read TGTGCCAGCAGCTCGGGACACCGGAGCTCCTACAATGAGCAGTTCTTC. Translating gives CASSSGHRSSYNEQFF.

This clonotype has a handful of counts. The chain recombines TRBV28 with TRBJ2-2; tentatively, D is TRBD2 (7 bases). The CDR3 loop spans 13 amino acids. The germline CDR1 and CDR2 sequences are MDHEN and SYDVKM. V lost 6 bases and J 6 bases, leaving 11 bases between the germline ends. The CDR3 DNA sequence: TGTGCCAGCAGGGGGGCGGGAGCCGGGGAGCTGTTTTTT. Protein sequence: CASRGAGAGELFF.

This chain joins TRBV7-6 and TRBJ2-3; TRBD2 matches at 8 bases. CDR3 size: 17 residues. Germline V gives CDR1 SGHVS, CDR2 FNYEAQ. Trimming at V came to 4 bases and at J to 0 bases, leaving 9 bases not matched to a gene. The CDR3 loop is CASSSKRGGGSTDTQYF. The CDR3 nucleotides are TGTGCCAGCAGCTCCAAGAGGGGCGGGGGGAGCACAGATACGCAGTATTTT.

The chain couples TRBV4-1 to TRBJ2-7; the D is unclear. This CDR3 is built from 16 residues. Germline-derived CDR1 and CDR2 are MGHRA and YSYEKL. The germline V and J ends were trimmed by 0 bases and 4 bases, with 16 bases remaining between them. The CDR3 sequence: CASSQEATNRVYEQYF. The CDR3 nucleotides read TGCGCCAGCAGCCAAGAAGCAACAAACCGCGTGTACGAGCAGTACTTC.

This clonotype was observed a few times. The V gene is TRBV7-9, the J gene TRBJ1-5; D unresolved. With 1 base removed from V and 0 bases from J, the gap between germline ends came to 10 bases. This CDR3 region has 16 residues. Germline V gene lookup returns CDR1 SEHNR and CDR2 FQNEAQ (reference sequence). CDR3 sequence reads: CASSLGVRGSNQPQHF. Written as DNA, the CDR3 is TGTGCCAGCAGCTTAGGAGTAAGAGGTAGCAATCAGCCCCAGCATTTT.

The chain uses TRBV11-2 and TRBJ2-3, with D possibly being TRBD2 (6 bases). From germline, CDR1 is SGHAT and CDR2 FQNNGV. The CDR3 totals 18 residues. V lost 0 bases to trimming and J lost 2 bases, with 18 bases between them. The CDR3: CASSLDQGLRTFTDTQYF. The CDR3 DNA follows: TGTGCCAGCAGCTTAGATCAGGGACTTAGAACCTTCACAGATACGCAGTATTTT.

The chain uses TRBV12-3 or TRBV12-4 and TRBJ1-1; D unresolved. The CDR3 runs 12 residues. V lost 7 bases and J lost 4, with 10 bases in between. CDR3 residues: CASTGLSTEAFF. Written as DNA, the CDR3 is TGTGCCAGCACCGGACTTTCCACTGAAGCTTTCTTT.

The chain has TRBV6-5 and TRBJ2-7; 9 nucleotides agree with TRBD1. This CDR3 comprises 15 residues. Per germline, CDR1 MNHEY and CDR2 SVGAGI. The J segment lost 3 bases and the V segment lost 5 bases, leaving 8 bases of the junction unmatched. DNA for the CDR3: TGTGCCAGCAGTCCCCTCGGGACAGGGAGCTACGAGCAGTACTTC. This sequence encodes CASSPLGTGSYEQYF.

This clonotype was counted ten times or more. The J gene is TRBJ2-7, the V gene TRBV20-1; D uncertain. Germline lookup yields CDR1 DFQATT and CDR2 SNEGSKA (reference sequence). This CDR3 is 11 amino acids long. The V end was cut by 5 bases, the J end by 3 bases, with 8 bases between. CDR3 loop: CSAANLYEQYF. In DNA, the CDR3 is TGCAGTGCTGCGAATCTCTACGAGCAGTACTTC.

The chain uses TRBV20-1 and TRBJ2-1; no reliable D call. Deletions cut 1 base from V and 0 bases from J, with 10 bases between. The CDR3 has 15 residues. The germline CDR1 and CDR2 sequences are DFQATT and SNEGSKA (reference sequence). The CDR3 region is CSARGPLSSYNEQFF. The CDR3, as DNA: TGCAGTGCTAGAGGGCCGCTAAGCTCCTACAATGAGCAGTTCTTC.

This sequence joins TRBV24-1 and TRBJ2-3; weak D call: TRBD2 (5 bases). Trimming removed 2 bases from V and 3 bases from J, with 14 bases in between. There are 16 residues in the CDR3. Germline-derived CDR1 and CDR2 are KGHDR and SFDVKD. CDR3 nucleotides: TGTGCCACCAGTGATTCGAAGACGGAGGTTACAGATACGCAGTATTTT. This codes for CATSDSKTEVTDTQYF.

This chain links TRBV20-1 with TRBJ2-7; no clear D. Trimming removed 0 bases at V and 9 bases at J, with 21 bases between. The CDR3 runs to 15 residues. Germline V gene lookup returns CDR1 DFQATT and CDR2 SNEGSKA (reference sequence). Here the CDR3 DNA reads TGCAGTGCTAGAGAACTCCGAGGAAAGGAGTTGTGGCAGTACTTC. Protein product: CSARELRGKELWQYF.